The rows below give T cell receptor beta chains drawn from one sample of a study of blood T cell repertoires in COVID-19. Sequencing used immunoSEQ multiplex PCR; TCRdb keeps in-frame clones, though not all of them. The sample has more than 95,000 clones; about 84% are singletons. Material for sequencing was peripheral blood. The source is a human donor in a cohort sampled during active COVID-19. The CDR3 runs from the conserved cysteine through the conserved F or W. The D gene is left open where the match is weak. Expanded clones get a size class; other rows say once, few or many, or leave the size out.

>NA|TRBJ2-1|TRBV14|TRBD2
TGTGCCAGCAGCCGTCCCGGGACTAGCGGGGCTGAGCAGTTCTTC
CASSRPGTSGAEQFF
>NA|TRBJ2-4|TRBV6-2/TRBV6-3|TRBD2
TGTGCCAGCAGTTACTCGTACCCGGGGCCTAGCGGGCCAGGGTCCAAAAACATTCAGTACTTC
CASSYSYPGPSGPGSKNIQYF
>few|TRBJ2-6|TRBV9|NA
TGTGCCAGCAGCGCCGTCTCTGGGGCCAACGTCCTGACTTTC
CASSAVSGANVLTF
>NA|TRBJ2-7|TRBV5-1|TRBD2
TGCGCCAGCAGCTTAGGGTCCTCTAGCGGGAGCTCCTACGAGCAGTACTTC
CASSLGSSSGSSYEQYF
>NA|TRBJ2-3|TRBV24-1|NA
TGTGCCACCAGTGACCCGGTGAGCGGAAGCACAGATACGCAGTATTTT
CATSDPVSGSTDTQYF
>once|TRBJ1-2|TRBV12-3/TRBV12-4|NA
TGTGCCAGTGCGGCCAGCTATGGCTACACCTTC
CASAASYGYTF
>NA|TRBJ1-6|TRBV13|TRBD1
TGTGCCAGCAGCCGCATGGGCGGACTAACCGGGACAGGCAATTCACCCCTCCACTTT
CASSRMGGLTGTGNSPLHF
>NA|TRBJ2-7|TRBV5-4|TRBD2
TGTGCCAGCAGCCACTCAGCGGGAGCGGGATACGAGCAGTACTTC
CASSHSAGAGYEQYF
>NA|TRBJ1-5|TRBV7-2|TRBD1
TGTGCCAGCAGCTTAGTTGCAGGGGGCGCAGGTAATCAGCCCCAGCATTTT
CASSLVAGGAGNQPQHF
>NA|TRBJ1-1|TRBV12-3/TRBV12-4|NA
TGTGCCAGCAGTCTCGGACAGAAAGCTTTCTTT
CASSLGQKAFF
>NA|TRBJ1-1|TRBV25-1|NA
TGTGCCAGCAGTGAATTGGGCAGGTCCAGGAACACTGAAGCTTTCTTT
CASSELGRSRNTEAFF
>NA|TRBJ1-6|TRBV2|NA
TGTGCCAGCAGGGACAGACAGGACTCCTATAATTCACCCCTCCACTTT
CASRDRQDSYNSPLHF
>NA|TRBJ1-2|TRBV13|NA
TGTGCCAGCAGCGGCCGGAGTACTAACTATGGCTACACCTTC
CASSGRSTNYGYTF
>NA|TRBJ2-1|TRBV7-2|TRBD2
TGTGCCAGCAGCTTACTAGCGGGAAATTACAATGAGCAGTTCTTC
CASSLLAGNYNEQFF
>once|TRBJ1-3|TRBV7-2|NA
TGTGCCAGCAGCTTAGGTCGGGTGACTGGAAACACCATATATTTT
CASSLGRVTGNTIYF
>NA|TRBJ2-2|TRBV7-2|TRBD2
TGTGCCAGCAGTTCCCTAGCGGGAGGGCCGCTTCCCGGGGAGCTGTTTTTT
CASSSLAGGPLPGELFF
>NA|TRBJ2-1|TRBV19|TRBD1
TGTGCCAGTAGTTTACGCCACGGGACAGACTACAATGAGCAGTTCTTC
CASSLRHGTDYNEQFF
>NA|TRBJ1-2|TRBV30|TRBD1
TGTGCCTGGAGTGCACAGGGGCGCGGCTACACCTTC
CAWSAQGRGYTF
>NA|TRBJ1-2|TRBV19|NA
TGTGCCAGTAGTATCGGACAGATTGGCTACACCTTC
CASSIGQIGYTF
>NA|TRBJ1-2|TRBV28|NA
TGTGCCAGCAGTTTCCTCACTGAGTACTATGGCTACACCTTC
CASSFLTEYYGYTF
>NA|TRBJ1-5|TRBV7-2|NA
TGTGCCAGCAGCTTCCGGGGCGCGGGACAGCCCCAGCATTTT
CASSFRGAGQPQHF
>NA|TRBJ2-3|TRBV9|NA
TGTGCCAGCAGCGTAGTCCACAGCCGCACAGATACGCAGTATTTT
CASSVVHSRTDTQYF
>NA|TRBJ2-7|TRBV5-5|NA
TGTGCCAGCGCGGGCAGAGAAGGCTACGAGCAGTACTTC
CASAGREGYEQYF
>NA|TRBJ2-1|TRBV7-3|TRBD2
TGTGCCAGCAGCTTAAATGGGCGGGAGGGCAATGAGCAGTTCTTC
CASSLNGREGNEQFF
>NA|TRBJ1-1|TRBV9|NA
TGTGCCAGCAGCCGCGATGGCACTGAAGCTTTCTTT
CASSRDGTEAFF
>NA|TRBJ2-7|TRBV4-3|TRBD2
TGCGCCAGCAGCCTAGACCGGCTAGCGGGTGAGCAGTACTTC
CASSLDRLAGEQYF
>NA|TRBJ1-2|TRBV28|TRBD1
TGTGCCAGCAGTTTACCCGGGACAGCCTTCTATGGCTACACCTTC
CASSLPGTAFYGYTF
>NA|TRBJ2-5|TRBV6-5|NA
TGTGCCAGCAGTTACGATGGGGGGAGGAAGACCCAGTACTTC
CASSYDGGRKTQYF
>NA|TRBJ2-3|TRBV7-2|TRBD2
TGTGCCAGCAGCTCTCCGGTGGGAGGGAATTTCGATACGCAGTATTTT
CASSSPVGGNFDTQYF
>NA|TRBJ2-5|TRBV11-2|TRBD2
TGTGCCAGCACCGAAGGAGGGTTTAGCGGGGGTCAAGAGACCCAGTACTTC
CASTEGGFSGGQETQYF
>NA|TRBJ1-1|TRBV6-5|TRBD1
TGTGCCAGCAGTTATGGGACAGGGAGAATTGAAGCTTTCTTT
CASSYGTGRIEAFF
>NA|TRBJ1-5|TRBV2|TRBD1
TGTGCCAGCGGGACAGGGGTCACTGGAGGTCAGCCCCAGCATTTT
CASGTGVTGGQPQHF
>NA|TRBJ1-5|TRBV21-1|NA
TGTGCCAGCATCCCGAGGGGGAAGGAGGTCCTAAATCAGCCCCAGCATTTT
CASIPRGKEVLNQPQHF
>NA|TRBJ2-3|TRBV5-4|NA
TGTGCCAGCAGCTCTTCGGGCAGGGGATTGAATACGCAGTATTTT
CASSSSGRGLNTQYF
>NA|TRBJ2-3|TRBV5-4|NA
TGTGCCAGCAGCTCGACCCAGGTTAGGAGCACAGATACGCAGTATTTT
CASSSTQVRSTDTQYF
>NA|TRBJ1-2|TRBV29-1|TRBD1
TGCAGCGTTAAGGGACAGTCATATGGCTACACCTTC
CSVKGQSYGYTF
>NA|TRBJ2-1|TRBV18|NA
TGTGCCAGCGAAGGAGGGTCGGGGGTATACAATGAGCAGTTCTTC
CASEGGSGVYNEQFF
>NA|TRBJ1-2|TRBV4-1|NA
TGCGCCAGCAGCCAAGATCCCGGACAGCTATACTATGGCTACACCTTC
CASSQDPGQLYYGYTF
>once|TRBJ1-4|TRBV28|NA
TGTGCCAGCAGTTTGGGGCAGGGTAATGAAAAACTGTTTTTT
CASSLGQGNEKLFF
>NA|TRBJ1-6|TRBV11-1|TRBD1
TGTGCCAGCAGCTCCTCATCCAGGGGGCGCGGGTCACCCCTCCACTTT
CASSSSSRGRGSPLHF
>NA|TRBJ1-3|TRBV7-9|NA
TGTGCCACTTACTCCTCTGGAAACACCATATATTTT
CATYSSGNTIYF
>NA|TRBJ1-2|TRBV27|NA
TGTGCCAGCAGTTTGAGAGGGGGCTATGGCTACACCTTC
CASSLRGGYGYTF
>NA|TRBJ1-5|TRBV15|NA
TGTGCCACCAGCAGAGGTGGGGGAGGGGGCAATCAGCCCCAGCATTTT
CATSRGGGGGNQPQHF
>NA|TRBJ2-7|TRBV5-1|NA
TGCGCCAGCAGTAGTGACTACGAGCAGTACTTC
CASSSDYEQYF
>NA|TRBJ1-1|TRBV27|NA
TGTGCCAGCAGTTTATTACCCAGGACAAACACTGAAGCTTTCTTT
CASSLLPRTNTEAFF
>NA|TRBJ2-7|TRBV3-1/TRBV3-2|NA
TGTGCCAGCAGCCGGGGCCATGACTTC
CASSRGHDF
>NA|TRBJ1-2|TRBV19|TRBD1
TGTGCCAGTAGTGCTGACAGGGGGCGTTTCTATGGCTACACCTTC
CASSADRGRFYGYTF
>NA|TRBJ2-5|TRBV7-3|NA
TGTGCCAGCAGCTCCCCGGGGGAAGAGACCCAGTACTTC
CASSSPGEETQYF
>NA|TRBJ2-7|TRBV4-1|NA
TGCGCCAGCAGCTTCGGGACGGGGGCCTACGAGCAGTACTTC
CASSFGTGAYEQYF
>NA|TRBJ2-3|TRBV18|NA
TGTGCCAGCTCACCACGGACTAGCACAGATACGCAGTATTTT
CASSPRTSTDTQYF
>NA|TRBJ1-4|TRBV2|TRBD1
TGTGCCACCACGACAGGGTACGAAAAACTGTTTTTT
CATTTGYEKLFF
>NA|TRBJ2-6|TRBV9|TRBD1
TGTGCCAGCAGCGTCCCAGGGGGCCCGAGATCTGGGGCCAACGTCCTGACTTTC
CASSVPGGPRSGANVLTF
>NA|TRBJ2-1|TRBV14|NA
TGTGCCAGCGGCGGGCCGGCCTACAATGAGCAGTTCTTC
CASGGPAYNEQFF
>NA|TRBJ1-2|TRBV19|NA
TGTGCCAGTAGTATGGGATTTGGGGGGTTCGTCTATGGCTACACCTTC
CASSMGFGGFVYGYTF